These 15 T cell receptor beta chains were sequenced from one sample in a study of PD-L1 blockade in urothelial cancer. Using immunoSEQ multiplex PCR, the repertoire was profiled, and TCRdb retains in-frame clones only, with some absent. The table shows tens of thousands of clones, with more than 80% occurring only once. Sample time point: peripheral blood 6 weeks after treatment start. Material: PBMCs, obtained around atezolizumab (anti-PD-L1) treatment. The receptors derive from a man aged 65 to 85 with urothelial cancer.

This chain connects TRBV18 to TRBJ1-5; possible D gene TRBD1, 6 bases. The CDR3 has 18 residues. Germline CDR1 KGHSH, CDR2 LQKENI. V was trimmed by 1 base and J by 5 bases, leaving 21 bases between them. CDR3 bases: TGTGCCAGCTCACCACGGGGGAGAGCAGGGGTGACGGATCAGCCCCAGCATTTT. Its protein is CASSPRGRAGVTDQPQHF.

This chain connects TRBV7-6 to TRBJ2-7, with 7 bases aligning to TRBD1. The CDR3 loop spans 14 amino acids. Unmatched junction bases numbered 3, after V lost 2 bases and J lost 2 bases. Per the germline V gene, CDR1 is SGHVS and CDR2 is FNYEAQ. CDR3 DNA sequence: TGTGCCAGCAGCTTAAGGGACAGTACCTACGAGCAGTACTTC. It translates to CASSLRDSTYEQYF.

There are a few counts of this clone. In the same sample, other DNA sequences code for this CDR3. The V call is TRBV6-1, the J call TRBJ2-7; D perhaps matches TRBD2 (6 bases). The germline V and J ends were trimmed by 0 bases and 4 bases, with 10 bases remaining between them. Germline CDR1 MNHNS, CDR2 SASEGT. CDR3 length: 14 amino acids. The CDR3 region is CASSEALRGYEQYF. In nucleotides, the CDR3 is TGTGCCAGCAGTGAAGCGCTTCGGGGGTACGAGCAGTACTTC.

V usage is TRBV27 and J usage is TRBJ1-2, with 12 bases that match TRBD1. Germline-derived CDR1 and CDR2 are MNHEY and SMNVEV (reference sequence). V trimming: 5 bases; J trimming: 7 bases; junction bases outside the gene matches: 8. CDR3 length: 15 residues. As DNA, the CDR3 is TGTGCCAGCAGTCCCCTGGGACAGGGGGCCCTTGGCTACACCTTC. Translation: CASSPLGQGALGYTF.

J is TRBJ2-7 and V is TRBV18; 7 nucleotides align to TRBD2. V dropped 2 bases and J dropped 2; count of bases not matched to a gene: 3. The V gene's germline CDR1 is KGHSH and CDR2 LQKENI. The CDR3 totals 14 residues. This CDR3 is CASSPGSGTYEQYF. CDR3 coding DNA: TGTGCCAGCTCACCAGGAAGCGGGACCTACGAGCAGTACTTC. The full variable domain, in which reference TRBV18 and TRBJ2-7 provide the parts outside the CDR3, is NAGVMQNPRHLVRRRGQEARLRCSPMKGHSHVYWYRQLPEEGLKFMVYLQKENIIDESGMPKERFSAEFPKEGPSILRIQQVVRGDSAAYFCASSPGSGTYEQYFGPGTRLTVT.

The chain is built from TRBV4-1 and TRBJ2-7, with 10 bases fitting TRBD2. This CDR3 comprises 17 residues. Germline loops: CDR1 MGHRA, CDR2 YSYEKL. V gave up 1 base and J gave up 2 bases; unmatched junction bases: 8. The CDR3 protein is CASSQAFSGRTTYEQYF. CDR3 sequence (DNA): TGCGCCAGCAGCCAAGCCTTTAGCGGGAGGACCACCTACGAGCAGTACTTC.

The V call is TRBV28, the J call TRBJ1-5; 10 bases map to TRBD1. CDR1 and CDR2 from the germline V gene are MDHEN and SYDVKM. V was clipped by 7 bases and J by 6 bases; unmatched bases: 15. The CDR3 consists of 17 residues. As DNA, the CDR3 is TGTGCCAGCACCCCGGGACAGGGGACGAGAATGGGTCAGCCCCAGCATTTT. Translating gives CASTPGQGTRMGQPQHF.

The DNA for the CDR3 is TGTGCCAGCTCGAGCGGGAGGGCCTTCCCGCACAACAATGAGCAGTTCTTC. The encoded protein is CASSSGRAFPHNNEQFF. V gene TRBV7-2 combines with J gene TRBJ2-1, with TRBD2 matching 10 bases. Per the germline V gene, CDR1 is SGHTA and CDR2 is FQGNSA. V dropped 8 bases and J dropped 5; count of bases not matched to a gene: 15. This CDR3 has 17 residues.

V gene TRBV15 combines with J gene TRBJ2-7, with 9 bases that match TRBD1. The V and J ends lost 0 bases and 6 bases, in that order; junction bases with no gene match: 6. This CDR3 has 15 residues. The germline V gene encodes CDR1 LNHNV and CDR2 YYDKDF (reference sequence). The CDR3 protein is CATSREGTGRGEQYF. The CDR3 region has the DNA TGTGCCACCAGCAGAGAAGGGACAGGGCGCGGCGAGCAGTACTTC.

The rearrangement links TRBV7-9 to TRBJ1-2; D remains ambiguous. Germline CDR1 SEHNR, CDR2 FQNEAQ (reference sequence). The CDR3 runs to 16 residues. Trimming removed 5 bases from V and 4 bases from J, with 20 bases in between. The CDR3 coding sequence is TGTGCCAGCAGCCCCGGAGGGAGCCGGTTCACCTATGGCTACACCTTC. Protein: CASSPGGSRFTYGYTF.

The chain carries TRBV28 and TRBJ2-4; D is undetermined. This CDR3 is built from 15 residues. Germline V gene data show CDR1 as MDHEN and CDR2 as SYDVKM. Between the trimmed V and J ends, which lost 2 bases and 0 bases, there was a span of 8 bases. CDR3 sequence: CASSLGPGAKNIQYF. Here the CDR3 DNA reads TGTGCCAGCAGTTTAGGCCCGGGAGCCAAAAACATTCAGTACTTC.

The chain has TRBV7-3 and TRBJ2-1; 10 bases are shared with TRBD2. Germline loops: CDR1 SGHTA, CDR2 FQGTGA. The CDR3 sequence is 13 residues long. The V gene end was trimmed by 5 bases and the J gene end by 8 bases; junction bases not matched to a gene: 3. The CDR3 bases are TGTGCCAGCAGCCTAGCGGGAGACTATGAGCAGTTCTTC. The encoded protein is CASSLAGDYEQFF.

The CDR3 is CASSTRGLAGGAYNEQFF. The DNA for the CDR3 is TGTGCCAGCAGTACCCGAGGGCTAGCGGGAGGAGCCTACAATGAGCAGTTCTTC. The gene calls are TRBV28 and TRBJ2-1; 11 positions agree with TRBD2. CDR3 length equals 18 residues. The ends lost 5 bases at V and 2 bases at J; junction bases unmatched: 11. Germline CDR1 MDHEN, CDR2 SYDVKM.

The chain's CDR3 is CASSFSGGVRDTQYF. The CDR3 DNA reads as TGTGCCAGCAGTTTCTCGGGGGGGGTAAGAGATACGCAGTATTTT. The chain combines TRBV28 with TRBJ2-3, with TRBD2 matching 8 bases. The CDR3 is made up of 15 amino acids. From germline, CDR1 is MDHEN and CDR2 SYDVKM. With V trimmed by 3 bases and J by 5 bases, 7 bases remained unmatched.

This clone appeared once. V usage is TRBV19 and J usage is TRBJ2-2; tentatively, D is TRBD2 (7 bases). CDR1 is LNHDA and CDR2 is SQIVND in the germline V gene (reference sequence). V lost 4 bases and J lost 3, with 21 bases in between. The CDR3 loop spans 18 amino acids. The CDR3 sequence is CASSTPPGGGGHTGELFF. The CDR3 nucleotides are TGTGCCAGTAGTACGCCCCCGGGGGGCGGGGGACACACCGGGGAGCTGTTTTTT. The full variable domain, rest sourced from reference TRBV19 and TRBJ2-2, is DGGITQSPKYLFRKEGQNVTLSCEQNLNHDAMYWYRQDPGQGLRLIYYSQIVNDFQKGDIAEGYSVSREKKESFPLTVTSAQKNPTAFYLCASSTPPGGGGHTGELFFGEGSRLTVL.